This record looks at one T cell receptor beta chain sequence and its context. The antigen is undetermined. These data come from a study of T cells in narcolepsy. Germline CDR1 is SGHTA and CDR2 is FQGNSA. J was trimmed by 7 bases and V by 1 base; bases with no gene match: 5. The CDR3 extends over 15 amino acids. Produced via immunoSEQ multiplex PCR; TCRdb's table is partial and in-frame only. The table shows about 15,000 clones, with approximately 85% occurring only once. Study results and limitations: Autoreactive clonotypes reportedly recurred in blood of same and different patients, not controls.

The chain carries TRBV7-2 and TRBJ2-1; TRBD2 agrees at 9 bases. Sequencing was carried out using memory (CD45RA-) CD4+ T cells from blood. This receptor was taken from a human donor in good health. The DNA of the CDR3 is TGTGCCAGCAGCTTAGGGGGACTAGCTGCAAATGAGCAGTTCTTC. Encoded protein: CASSLGGLAANEQFF.